Listed below are T cell receptor beta chains from one sample, sequenced in a study of sequential checkpoint blockade in melanoma. Here immunoSEQ multiplex PCR was the method, and the copy in TCRdb shows in-frame clones only, minus some. Counted here are under 25,000 clones, around 78% occurring once; the ten biggest clones make up 20%. The input for sequencing was CD8+ T cells sorted from blood (inferred from file names), taken from a patient given nivolumab and ipilimumab in sequence. Receptor source: a human donor with melanoma. CDR3s include the opening cysteine and the closing phenylalanine or tryptophan. A D gene is named only where the DNA matches it firmly. Clone size is shown for a subset of rows, as once, few, many or a class of expanded clone.

J | V | D | size | CDR3 | DNA
TRBJ2-7 | TRBV10-3 | TRBD1 | . | CAISEGDRVHEQYF | TGTGCCATCAGTGAGGGGGACAGGGTCCACGAGCAGTACTTC
TRBJ2-7 | TRBV7-6 | . | . | CASSSGYDEQYF | TGTGCCAGCAGCTCGGGGTACGACGAGCAGTACTTC
TRBJ1-1 | TRBV27 | . | . | CASSLLLARGTEAFF | TGTGCCAGCAGTTTATTACTGGCTCGAGGCACTGAAGCTTTCTTT
TRBJ2-5 | TRBV7-9 | . | . | CASSLGGVQRETQYF | TGTGCCAGCAGCTTAGGGGGGGTGCAACGGGAGACCCAGTACTTC
TRBJ1-2 | TRBV7-6 | . | . | CASSQLVLSGAQNYGYTF | TGTGCCAGCAGCCAACTTGTTCTCTCAGGGGCCCAAAACTATGGCTACACCTTC
TRBJ1-1 | TRBV13 | . | . | CASSLLRTQRTVEAFF | TGTGCCAGCAGCTTACTAAGGACCCAACGGACAGTTGAAGCTTTCTTT
TRBJ2-1 | TRBV2 | TRBD1 | . | CASSWGQGVRQFF | TGTGCCAGCAGCTGGGGACAGGGGGTAAGGCAGTTCTTC
TRBJ1-6 | TRBV5-6 | TRBD1 | . | CASSFRTGYSPLHF | TGTGCCAGCAGCTTTCGGACAGGTTATTCACCCCTCCACTTT
TRBJ2-1 | TRBV7-3 | TRBD2 | . | CASSLMAGAYNEQFF | TGTGCCAGCAGCTTGATGGCGGGAGCCTACAATGAGCAGTTCTTC
TRBJ1-2 | TRBV6-4 | TRBD1 | many | CASSTRTGIAVGYTF | TGTGCCAGCAGTACGCGGACAGGGATCGCGGTGGGCTACACCTTC
TRBJ2-1 | TRBV7-9 | . | hyperexpanded | CASSPLHSSSYNEQFF | TGTGCCAGCAGCCCACTTCATAGCAGCTCCTACAATGAGCAGTTCTTC
TRBJ2-7 | TRBV28 | . | . | CASSLLSGYEQYF | TGTGCCAGCAGTTTACTCTCGGGCTACGAGCAGTACTTC
TRBJ2-1 | TRBV19 | . | . | CASSIGGPYNEQFF | TGTGCCAGTAGTATAGGGGGGCCTTACAATGAGCAGTTCTTC
TRBJ2-5 | TRBV7-3 | TRBD2 | . | CASSAGLADPQETQYF | TGTGCCAGCAGCGCCGGACTAGCGGATCCCCAAGAGACCCAGTACTTC
TRBJ2-7 | TRBV7-2 | . | few | CASSSPGGLSSYEQYF | TGTGCCAGCAGCTCCCCCGGCGGATTGAGCTCCTACGAGCAGTACTTC
TRBJ1-2 | TRBV29-1 | TRBD1 | once | CSVDFRGRNGYTF | TGCAGCGTTGACTTCAGGGGGCGGAATGGCTACACCTTC
TRBJ1-1 | TRBV10-2 | . | . | CASSTPERWNTEAFF | TGCGCCAGCAGCACCCCCGAGAGGTGGAACACTGAAGCTTTCTTT
TRBJ1-6 | TRBV5-5 | TRBD1 | . | CASSGGQVTYSYNSPLHF | TGTGCCAGCAGCGGAGGACAGGTTACTTACTCCTATAATTCACCCCTCCACTTT
TRBJ2-7 | TRBV5-6 | TRBD1 | once | CASSSPGQYYEQYF | TGTGCCAGCAGCTCGCCGGGACAGTACTACGAGCAGTACTTC
TRBJ2-5 | TRBV6-5 | . | . | CASTQEGSVGETQYF | TGTGCCAGCACCCAGGAGGGGTCGGTGGGGGAGACCCAGTACTTC
TRBJ2-2 | TRBV10-3 | . | few | CAISETDTGELFF | TGTGCCATCAGTGAGACTGATACCGGGGAGCTGTTTTTT
TRBJ1-1 | TRBV19 | . | few | CASSIPGTEAFF | TGTGCCAGTAGTATACCGGGGACTGAAGCTTTCTTT
TRBJ1-1 | TRBV7-9 | TRBD1 | . | CASSSRQGIDDTEAFF | TGTGCCAGCAGCAGTCGACAGGGGATTGATGACACTGAAGCTTTCTTT
TRBJ2-7 | TRBV7-8 | . | . | CASSRTGSVYEQYF | TGTGCCAGCAGCCGAACTGGTAGCGTCTACGAGCAGTACTTC
TRBJ1-5 | TRBV7-9 | TRBD1 | . | CASSLGQGLNQPQHF | TGTGCCAGCAGCTTAGGACAGGGTTTAAATCAGCCCCAGCATTTT
TRBJ2-3 | TRBV6-5 | . | . | CASSYERDRFTDTQYF | TGTGCCAGCAGTTACGAACGCGACAGGTTCACAGATACGCAGTATTTT
TRBJ2-2 | TRBV25-1 | . | . | CASSVWRGPGELFF | TGTGCCAGCAGTGTTTGGAGGGGTCCCGGGGAGCTGTTTTTT
TRBJ1-2 | TRBV5-6 | . | . | CASSHRVAYYGYTF | TGTGCCAGCAGCCACCGGGTCGCATACTATGGCTACACCTTC
TRBJ2-3 | TRBV4-2 | TRBD2 | . | CASSQGLAGASTDTQYF | TGTGCCAGCAGCCAGGGACTAGCGGGGGCAAGCACAGATACGCAGTATTTT
TRBJ1-2 | TRBV25-1 | . | . | CASSGTGTQIYGYTF | TGTGCCAGCAGTGGGACCGGGACACAAATTTATGGCTACACCTTC
TRBJ2-7 | TRBV5-1 | . | . | CASSLDRTYEQYF | TGCGCCAGCAGCTTGGACAGGACCTACGAGCAGTACTTC
TRBJ2-5 | TRBV6-5 | TRBD1 | . | CASSYEGQEWETQYF | TGTGCCAGCAGTTACGAGGGACAGGAGTGGGAGACCCAGTACTTC
TRBJ2-7 | TRBV4-2 | . | . | CASSQDPHSSTVLTYEQYF | TGTGCCAGCAGCCAAGATCCCCACAGCTCGACAGTCCTTACCTACGAGCAGTACTTC
TRBJ1-6 | TRBV2 | TRBD1 | . | CASSELLTGFNSPLHF | TGTGCCAGCAGTGAACTTTTGACAGGGTTTAATTCACCCCTCCACTTT
TRBJ1-1 | TRBV15 | . | . | CATSSSGSSLEAFF | TGTGCCACCAGCAGCAGCGGATCAAGCCTTGAAGCTTTCTTT